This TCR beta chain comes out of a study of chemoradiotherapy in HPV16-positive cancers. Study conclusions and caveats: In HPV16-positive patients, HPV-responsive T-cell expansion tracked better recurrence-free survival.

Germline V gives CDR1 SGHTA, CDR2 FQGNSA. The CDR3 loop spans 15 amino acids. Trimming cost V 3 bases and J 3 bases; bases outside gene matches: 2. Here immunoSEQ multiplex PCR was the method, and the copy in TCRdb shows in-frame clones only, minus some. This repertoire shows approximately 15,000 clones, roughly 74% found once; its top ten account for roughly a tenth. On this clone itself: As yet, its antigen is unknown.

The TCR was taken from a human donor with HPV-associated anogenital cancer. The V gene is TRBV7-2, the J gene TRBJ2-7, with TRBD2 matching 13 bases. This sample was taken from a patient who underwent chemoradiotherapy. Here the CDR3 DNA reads TGTGCCAGCAGCTTTGGACTAGCGGGAGTCTACGAGCAGTACTTC. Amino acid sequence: CASSFGLAGVYEQYF.